This T cell receptor (beta chain) was recorded in a study of cytomegalovirus exposure and HLA in healthy donors. To note about this clone: Its antigen is unknown.

General study findings and limits: In a later analysis, HLA-associated TCR beta chains were more clonally expanded than equally common others. Association of a missense DCLRE1C variant with TCR beta V- and J-gene trimming was reported in a later analysis. The listing of fewer than 200 TCR beta chains classed them as cytomegalovirus-associated.

The PCR had 60 Vbeta and 13 Jbeta primers. Only in-frame clones appear in the TCRdb table, and some are missing; sequencing was by immunoSEQ multiplex PCR. The data contain roughly 150,000 clones, about four fifths of them seen just once; the ten biggest clones take up 4.5% to 6%. Material: PBMCs. The receptor's source is a man under 40 in good health and CMV-seropositive.

The CDR3 bases are TGCAGCGTTCCTCGGACAGACGCCGTTACAAATGAGCAGTTCTTC. It specifies CSVPRTDAVTNEQFF. V is TRBV29-1 and J is TRBJ2-1, with D possibly being TRBD1 (6 bases). Trimming took off 5 bases at V and 7 bases at J, with 21 bases between the two ends. This CDR3 has 15 amino acids. Germline lookup yields CDR1 SQVTM and CDR2 ANQGSEA.